This TCR beta chain was identified in a study of blood T cell repertoires in COVID-19. Whole-study context: COVID-19 samples collected from the United States, Italy and Spain covered acute and convalescent phases.

What the recovered Cohort 3 donors had was two negative PCRs, clearance, or symptom resolution. Sequencing was performed with immunoSEQ multiplex PCR; in TCRdb, only in-frame clones are kept and a portion is missing. The repertoire has approximately 300,000 clones, around 86% of them found once; the top ten carry roughly 3%. Sequencing was done on a sample of PBMCs or T cells enriched from blood (not recorded which). The TCR comes from a woman aged 18-29 years who had recovered from COVID-19.

In nucleotides, the CDR3 is TGCGCCAGCAGCCAAGGGGACAGGAACACTGAAGCTTTCTTT. Translated, it gives CASSQGDRNTEAFF. V gene TRBV4-3 combines with J gene TRBJ1-1, with TRBD1 identical over 7 bases. Per the germline V gene, CDR1 is LGHNA and CDR2 is YSLEER. The junction had 0 bases not matched to a gene; V was cut back by 1 base and J by 1 base. The CDR3 sequence is 14 residues long.